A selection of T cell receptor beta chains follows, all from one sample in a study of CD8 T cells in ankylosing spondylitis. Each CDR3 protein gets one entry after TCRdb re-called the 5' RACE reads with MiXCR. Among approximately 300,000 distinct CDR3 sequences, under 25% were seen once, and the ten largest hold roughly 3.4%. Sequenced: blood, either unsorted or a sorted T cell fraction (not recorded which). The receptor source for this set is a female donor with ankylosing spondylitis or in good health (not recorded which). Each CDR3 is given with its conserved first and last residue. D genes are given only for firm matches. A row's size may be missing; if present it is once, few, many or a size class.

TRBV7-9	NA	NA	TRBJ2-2	TGTGCCAGCAACTCGAGGACAGCTTACACCGGGGAGCTGTTTTTT	CASNSRTAYTGELFF
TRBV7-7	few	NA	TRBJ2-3	TGTGCTAGCAGCTTTTCCTCAGGGGGCACAGATACGCAGTATTTT	CASSFSSGGTDTQYF
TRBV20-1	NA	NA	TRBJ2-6	TGCAGTGCCCCAAAAGGAGGAGCCCCGCCCTCTGGGGCCAACGTCCTGACTTTC	CSAPKGGAPPSGANVLTF
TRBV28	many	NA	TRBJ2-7	TGTGCCAGCGGCAGTACCTACGAGCAGTACTTC	CASGSTYEQYF
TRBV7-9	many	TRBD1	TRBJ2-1	TGTGCCAGCAGCTTAGGACAGGGTGAGGGTGAGCAGTTCTTC	CASSLGQGEGEQFF
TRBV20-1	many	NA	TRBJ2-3	TGCAGTGCTAGAGATGTGGGAGATACGCAGTATTTT	CSARDVGDTQYF
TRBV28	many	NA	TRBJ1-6	TGTGCCAGCCGGTCCGCAGGCCTTTTTAATTCACCCCTCCACTTT	CASRSAGLFNSPLHF
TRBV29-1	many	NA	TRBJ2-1	TGCAGCGTTGGTGAGGGCCCAGACAATGAGCAGTTCTTC	CSVGEGPDNEQFF
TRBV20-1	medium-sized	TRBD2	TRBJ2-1	TGCAGTGCTGTAGCGGGTTTGGATGAGCAGTTCTTC	CSAVAGLDEQFF
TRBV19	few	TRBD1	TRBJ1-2	TGTGCCAGTAGAGGGACAGCCTGGGGCTATGGCTACACCTTC	CASRGTAWGYGYTF
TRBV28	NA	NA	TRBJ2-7	TGTGCCAGCTACAGGGACTCCTACGAGCAGTACTTC	CASYRDSYEQYF
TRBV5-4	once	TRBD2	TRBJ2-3	TGTGCCAGCAGCTTGGATCTTGCGGGAGTAGATACGCAGTATTTT	CASSLDLAGVDTQYF
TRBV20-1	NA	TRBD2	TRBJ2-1	TGCAGTGCTAGACCAGCGACTAGCGGGCTAAATGAGCAGTTCTTC	CSARPATSGLNEQFF
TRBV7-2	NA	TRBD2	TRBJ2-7	TGTGCCAGCAGGCTAGCGGGAGTAGGGGGGGCTCCCTACGAGCAGTACTTC	CASRLAGVGGAPYEQYF
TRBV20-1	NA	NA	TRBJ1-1	TGCAGTGCTAGAGCAGTCCGCTCTACCTGGAACACTGAAGCTTTCTTT	CSARAVRSTWNTEAFF
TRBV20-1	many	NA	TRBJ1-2	TGCAGTGCCCATGGCTACACCTTC	CSAHGYTF
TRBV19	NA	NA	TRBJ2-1	TGTGCCAGTAGTATAAAGGGGGACTCCTACAATGAGCAGTTCTTC	CASSIKGDSYNEQFF
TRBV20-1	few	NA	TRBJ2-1	TGCAGTGCTAGAGATTCCGGTCGCACGACCAATGAGCAGTTCTTC	CSARDSGRTTNEQFF
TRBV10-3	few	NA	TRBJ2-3	TGTGCCATCAAAGGGGGAGGAGGCACAGATACGCAGTATTTT	CAIKGGGGTDTQYF
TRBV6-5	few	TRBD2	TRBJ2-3	TGTGCCAGCAGTTACTCGGAGCTAGCGGGAGGGGATACGCAGTATTTT	CASSYSELAGGDTQYF